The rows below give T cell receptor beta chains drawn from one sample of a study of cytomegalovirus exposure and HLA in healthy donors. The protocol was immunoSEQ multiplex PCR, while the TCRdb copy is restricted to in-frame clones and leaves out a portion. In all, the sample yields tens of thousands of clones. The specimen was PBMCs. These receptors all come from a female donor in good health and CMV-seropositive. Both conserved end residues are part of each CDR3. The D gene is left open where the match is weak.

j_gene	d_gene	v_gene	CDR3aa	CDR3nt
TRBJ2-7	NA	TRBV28	CASSYPGQSYEQYF	TGTGCCAGCAGTTACCCCGGACAGTCCTACGAGCAGTACTTC
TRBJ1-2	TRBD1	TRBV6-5	CASSYLDRALRGYTF	TGTGCCAGCAGTTACCTGGACAGGGCCCTTAGGGGCTACACCTTC
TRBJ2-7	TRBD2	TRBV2	CASRTSGGSLYEQYF	TGTGCCAGTCGGACTAGCGGGGGCTCTTTATACGAGCAGTACTTC
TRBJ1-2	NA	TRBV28	CASSFGGTAFAYGYTF	TGTGCCAGCAGTTTTGGGGGGACGGCGTTTGCCTATGGCTACACCTTC
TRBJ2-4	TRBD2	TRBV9	CASSLVGLAGEIQYF	TGTGCCAGCAGCTTAGTGGGGCTAGCGGGAGAAATTCAGTACTTC
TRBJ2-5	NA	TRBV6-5	CASRPTGLQETQYF	TGTGCCAGCAGACCTACAGGGCTCCAAGAGACCCAGTACTTC
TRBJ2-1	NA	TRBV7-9	CASSLVGQGFDEQFF	TGTGCCAGCAGCTTAGTCGGTCAGGGTTTCGATGAGCAGTTCTTC
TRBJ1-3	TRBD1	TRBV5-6	CASSGTGGEEDF	TGTGCCAGCAGCGGGACAGGGGGCGAAGAAGATTTT
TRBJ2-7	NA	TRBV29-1	CSVGYRDEQYF	TGCAGCGTTGGTTACAGGGACGAGCAGTACTTC
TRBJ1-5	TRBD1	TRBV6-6	CASSWTGGEQPQHF	TGTGCCAGCAGCTGGACAGGGGGCGAGCAGCCCCAGCATTTT
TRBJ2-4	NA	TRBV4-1	CASSQVGIPINIQYF	TGCGCCAGCAGCCAAGTTGGCATTCCGATAAACATTCAGTACTTC
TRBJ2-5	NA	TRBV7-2	CASSLATARRETQYF	TGTGCCAGCAGCTTAGCGACAGCGCGGCGAGAGACCCAGTACTTC
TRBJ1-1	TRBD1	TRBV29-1	CSVKDRLNTEAFF	TGCAGCGTGAAGGACAGGTTGAACACTGAAGCTTTCTTT
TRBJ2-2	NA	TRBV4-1	CASSQSGQVSGELFF	TGCGCCAGCAGCCAATCAGGGCAGGTTTCCGGGGAGCTGTTTTTT
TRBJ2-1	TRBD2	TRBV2	CAGGYLAVRNEQFF	TGTGCCGGGGGGTATCTAGCGGTGAGAAATGAGCAGTTCTTC
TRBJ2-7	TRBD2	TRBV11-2	CASSFSTSGRAHEQYF	TGTGCCAGCAGCTTCTCAACTAGCGGGAGGGCCCACGAGCAGTACTTC
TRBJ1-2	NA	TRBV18	CASSPSDSSNYGYTF	TGTGCCAGCTCACCATCGGACAGCTCTAACTATGGCTACACCTTC
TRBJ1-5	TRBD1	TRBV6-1	CASSDYPTGSIGQPQHF	TGTGCCAGCAGTGATTACCCGACAGGGTCGATTGGTCAGCCCCAGCATTTT
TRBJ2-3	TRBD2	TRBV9	CASSVDQGLATDTQYF	TGTGCCAGCAGCGTAGATCAGGGACTAGCCACAGATACGCAGTATTTT
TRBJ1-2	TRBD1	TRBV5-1	CASSQGQGYGYTF	TGCGCCAGCAGCCAGGGACAGGGATATGGCTACACCTTC
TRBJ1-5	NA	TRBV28	CASRNLQGYQPQHF	TGTGCCAGCAGGAACCTACAGGGATATCAGCCCCAGCATTTT
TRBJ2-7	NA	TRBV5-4	CASSLQGSYEQYF	TGTGCCAGCAGCTTGCAGGGTTCCTACGAGCAGTACTTC
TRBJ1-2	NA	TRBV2	CASSESRVTHYGYTF	TGTGCCAGCAGTGAAAGTCGGGTAACCCACTATGGCTACACCTTC
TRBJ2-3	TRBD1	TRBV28	CASSQYRGSLRTDTQYF	TGTGCCAGCAGTCAATACAGGGGTAGCTTGCGGACAGATACGCAGTATTTT
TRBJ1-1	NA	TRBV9	CASSPTERNTEAFF	TGTGCCAGCAGCCCGACAGAGAGGAACACTGAAGCTTTCTTT
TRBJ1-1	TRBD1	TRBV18	CASSSGYDRGGNTEAFF	TGTGCCAGCTCATCAGGGTACGACAGGGGAGGGAACACTGAAGCTTTCTTT
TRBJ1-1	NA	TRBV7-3	CASSLGLMNTEAFF	TGTGCCAGCAGCTTAGGACTCATGAACACTGAAGCTTTCTTT
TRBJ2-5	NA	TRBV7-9	CASSLVVTGWEETQYF	TGTGCCAGCAGCTTAGTTGTTACAGGTTGGGAAGAGACCCAGTACTTC
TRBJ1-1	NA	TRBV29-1	CSSWQGMNTEAFF	TGCAGCTCTTGGCAGGGGATGAACACTGAAGCTTTCTTT